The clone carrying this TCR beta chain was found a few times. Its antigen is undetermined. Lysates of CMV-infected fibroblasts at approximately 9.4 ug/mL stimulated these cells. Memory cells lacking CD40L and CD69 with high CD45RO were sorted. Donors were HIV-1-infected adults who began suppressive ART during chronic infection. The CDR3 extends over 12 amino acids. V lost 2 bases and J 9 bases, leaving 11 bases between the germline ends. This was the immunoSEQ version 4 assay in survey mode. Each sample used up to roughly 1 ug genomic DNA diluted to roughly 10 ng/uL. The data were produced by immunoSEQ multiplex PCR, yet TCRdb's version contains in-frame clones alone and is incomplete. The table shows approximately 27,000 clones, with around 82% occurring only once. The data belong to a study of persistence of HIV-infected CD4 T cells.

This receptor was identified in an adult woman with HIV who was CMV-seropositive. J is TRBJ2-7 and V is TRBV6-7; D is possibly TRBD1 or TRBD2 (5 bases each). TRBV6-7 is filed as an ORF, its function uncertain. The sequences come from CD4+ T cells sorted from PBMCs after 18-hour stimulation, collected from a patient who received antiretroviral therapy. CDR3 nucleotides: TGTGCCAGCAGTTACCCAACAGGAGGGCAGTACGTC. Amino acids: CASSYPTGGQYV.